The 20 T cell receptor beta chains listed next were all sequenced from one sample in a study of Graves' ophthalmopathy and Graves' hyperthyroidism. Beta-chain TCR CDR3 regions were amplified from RNA transcripts. HTBI primers primed a first-round RT-PCR, and a second-round multiplex PCR followed. TCRdb processed the multiplex PCR reads anew with MiXCR; each CDR3 protein has one entry. This table has over 45,000 distinct CDR3 sequences, around 50% appearing once. Sequenced sample: peripheral blood. The receptors here all came from an adult man with Graves' ophthalmopathy.

This clonotype was seen more than once but under ten times. V is TRBV20-1 and J is TRBJ1-5; D not certain. The CDR3 length is 13 residues. Germline V gene sequence: CDR1 DFQATT, CDR2 SNEGSKA (reference sequence). Trimming took off 2 bases at V and 0 bases at J, with 5 bases between the two ends. The CDR3, as DNA: TGCAGTGCTAGACGGGATAGCAATCAGCCCCAGCATTTT. Translated, it gives CSARRDSNQPQHF.

There are many counts of this clonotype. The V gene is TRBV14, the J gene TRBJ1-2, with D unresolved. In germline, CDR1 is SGHDN, CDR2 FVKESK. Trimming took 0 bases from V and 6 from J, leaving 8 bases between them. There are 13 residues in the CDR3. The chain's CDR3 is CASSQDYSHGYTF. The CDR3 DNA reads as TGTGCCAGCAGCCAAGATTACAGCCATGGCTACACCTTC.

This sequence joins TRBV20-1 and TRBJ2-3, with no clear D. Germline CDR1 is DFQATT and CDR2 is SNEGSKA (reference sequence). The V end was cut by 2 bases, the J end by 1 base, with 4 bases between. There are 12 residues in the CDR3. CDR3 nucleotide sequence: TGCAGTGCTAGATGGGGCACAGATACGCAGTATTTT. Translated, it gives CSARWGTDTQYF.

V gene TRBV10-3 combines with J gene TRBJ2-3, with 8 bases that match TRBD2. After removal of 8 bases from V and 0 bases from J, the junction contained 4 bases not matched to a gene. The CDR3 has 14 residues. The V gene's germline CDR1 is ENHRY and CDR2 SYGVKD. This chain's CDR3 is CAIFGGRSTDTQYF. In nucleotides, the CDR3 is TGTGCCATCTTTGGCGGGAGGAGCACAGATACGCAGTATTTT.

The chain couples TRBV20-1 to TRBJ1-2, with unresolved D. V was shortened by 2 bases and J by 8 bases, with 6 bases between the two germline ends. This CDR3 spans 10 amino acids. From germline, CDR1 is DFQATT and CDR2 SNEGSKA (reference sequence). CDR3 nucleotide sequence: TGCAGTGCTAGACGAGAGGGCTACACCTTC. Its translation: CSARREGYTF.

V usage is TRBV10-2 and J usage is TRBJ2-7; D is unresolved. Germline V gene data show CDR1 as WSHSY and CDR2 as SAAADI. The CDR3 runs 12 residues. V was pared by 3 bases and J by 10 bases, with 13 bases between. The CDR3 sequence is CASSDLRGEQYF. DNA for the CDR3: TGCGCCAGCAGTGATCTGAGAGGCGAACAGTACTTC.

This sequence joins TRBV19 and TRBJ1-6; D possibly corresponds to TRBD1 (5 bases). Germline CDR1 and CDR2: LNHDA and SQIVND (reference sequence). The length of the CDR3 is 15 residues. Trimming removed 6 bases from V and 7 bases from J, with 16 bases in between. The CDR3 spells CASRLDIAGNSPLHF. The CDR3 DNA reads TGTGCCAGTAGGTTGGACATCGCAGGGAATTCACCCCTCCACTTT.

This chain uses TRBV25-1 with TRBJ1-6; 9 bases agree with TRBD1. Germline CDR1 is MGHDK and CDR2 is SYGVNS. The length of the CDR3 is 14 residues. The V gene end was trimmed by 5 bases and the J gene end by 9 bases; junction bases not matched to a gene: 5. The CDR3, as DNA: TGTGCCAGCAGTCTGCGACAGGGGGGTTCACCCCTCCACTTT. Protein product: CASSLRQGGSPLHF.

This chain joins TRBV7-3 and TRBJ2-4; D may correspond to TRBD1 or TRBD2 (5 bases each). The CDR3 loop spans 12 amino acids. CDR1 SGHTA and CDR2 FQGTGA come from the germline V gene. Trimming took off 3 bases at V and 7 bases at J, with 7 bases between the two ends. The DNA of the CDR3 is TGTGCCAGCAGCTTTGGGGGTAACATTCAGTACTTC. Its translation is CASSFGGNIQYF.

This clonotype was seen repeatedly, ten times or more. V is TRBV7-9 and J is TRBJ1-4, with D possibly TRBD1 on 5 matching bases. The germline V gene encodes CDR1 SEHNR and CDR2 FQNEAQ (reference sequence). V lost 5 bases and J 7 bases, leaving 14 bases between the germline ends. The CDR3 contains 14 residues. The chain's CDR3 is CASSPDGAPEKLFF. Written as DNA, the CDR3 is TGTGCCAGCAGCCCGGACGGGGCGCCTGAAAAACTGTTTTTT.

Concerning this clonotype: One end of the junction is discordant with germline, which a read error may explain. This chain uses TRBV10-1 with TRBJ1-1; D might be TRBD1 (6 bases). This CDR3 has 16 residues. Germline CDR1 reads WNHNN; CDR2 reads SYGVQD (reference sequence). CDR3 sequence reads: CASSAGRGGRDTEALF. The CDR3 region has the DNA TGCGCCAGCAGTGCGGGAAGAGGGGGACGGGACACTGAAGCTCTCTTT.

This clonotype was detected once. The chain uses TRBV7-2 and TRBJ2-1; D ambiguous. Trimming shortened V by 2 bases and J by 9 bases, and 14 bases separated the two germline ends. Germline CDR1 is SGHTA and CDR2 is FQGNSA. There are 14 residues in the CDR3. This chain's CDR3 is CASSLNMRILEQFF. The CDR3 DNA follows: TGTGCCAGCAGCTTAAATATGAGGATCCTTGAGCAGTTCTTC.

Many counts were recorded for this clonotype. This rearrangement joins TRBV20-1 to TRBJ2-1; 11 positions match TRBD2. This CDR3 comprises 14 residues. Germline V gives CDR1 DFQATT, CDR2 SNEGSKA (reference sequence). With 1 base clipped from V and 9 bases from J, the junction kept 5 bases outside the gene matches. This CDR3 is CSARGLAGSGEQFF. CDR3 in DNA: TGCAGTGCTAGAGGACTAGCGGGATCAGGTGAGCAGTTCTTC.

This sequence joins TRBV6-5 and TRBJ1-2; D gene ambiguous. CDR3 size: 14 residues. Germline values: CDR1 MNHEY, CDR2 SVGAGI. Trimming removed 8 bases at V and 4 bases at J, with 17 bases between. The CDR3 coding sequence is TGTGCCAGCGGGTCCGGAGAGTTACTCTATGGCTACACCTTC. It yields the protein CASGSGELLYGYTF.

By sample fraction, this clonotype is medium-sized. The chain combines TRBV2 with TRBJ2-3; tentative D call: TRBD1 (6 bases). The CDR3 has 15 residues. From germline, CDR1 is SNHLY and CDR2 FYNNEI. V was clipped by 7 bases and J by 3 bases, with 17 bases between them. The CDR3 coding sequence is TGTGCCAGCATCACCTCCCAGGGGACGACAGATACGCAGTATTTT. Its translation is CASITSQGTTDTQYF.

This clonotype was recorded at least ten times. The rearrangement links TRBV14 to TRBJ2-1, with no clear D. V lost 3 bases and J lost 4, with 10 bases in between. Germline CDR1 SGHDN, CDR2 FVKESK. This CDR3 contains 14 residues. DNA for the CDR3: TGTGCCAGCAGCCATGCAGACGGTTACAATGAGCAGTTCTTC. This codes for CASSHADGYNEQFF.

This clonotype has ten or more counts. CDR3 region: CASSALLTGSTDTQYF. CDR3 bases: TGTGCCAGCAGCGCGTTACTAACGGGGAGCACAGATACGCAGTATTTT. The rearrangement joins TRBV7-9 to TRBJ2-3; the D gene is possibly TRBD2 (5 bases). This CDR3 contains 16 residues. The germline gives CDR1 SEHNR, CDR2 FQNEAQ (reference sequence). Trimming shortened V by 5 bases and J by 0 bases, and 15 bases separated the two germline ends.

With respect to this clonotype: A junction end diverges from the germline sequence, so it may reflect a read error. The J gene is TRBJ2-7, the V gene TRBV7-2; D not resolved. Germline-derived CDR1 and CDR2 are SGHTA and FQGNSA. CDR3 size: 11 residues. The CDR3 DNA reads TGTACCAGAGGTGCCCACTACGAGCAGTATTTC. Protein sequence: CTRGAHYEQYF.

This clonotype was seen ten or more times. V is TRBV3-1 and J is TRBJ1-2, with 7 bases matching TRBD1. CDR1 and CDR2 (germline): LGHDT, YNNKEL (reference sequence). V was pared by 5 bases and J by 4 bases, with 4 bases of the junction left unmatched. CDR3 size: 13 residues. The CDR3 loop reads CASSRGLSYGYTF. In nucleotides, the CDR3 is TGTGCCAGCAGCAGGGGGCTGAGCTATGGCTACACCTTC.

Remarks on this clonotype: A read error may account for a junction end that differs from germline. The chain uses TRBV20-1 and TRBJ2-1; 9 bases line up with TRBD2. CDR3 length: 14 residues. Germline lookup yields CDR1 DFQATT and CDR2 SNEGSKA (reference sequence). The CDR3 region is CSASGLADYKEQFF. The CDR3, as DNA: TGCAGTGCCTCGGGACTAGCAGACTACAAGGAGCAGTTCTTC.